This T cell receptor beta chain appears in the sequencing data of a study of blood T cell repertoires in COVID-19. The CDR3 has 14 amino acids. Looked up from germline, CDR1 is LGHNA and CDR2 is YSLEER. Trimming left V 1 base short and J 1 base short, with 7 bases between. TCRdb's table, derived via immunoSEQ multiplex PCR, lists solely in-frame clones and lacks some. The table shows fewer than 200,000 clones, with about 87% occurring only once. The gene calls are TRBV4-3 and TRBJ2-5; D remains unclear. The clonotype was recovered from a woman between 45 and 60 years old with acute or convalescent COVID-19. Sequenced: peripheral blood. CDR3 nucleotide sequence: TGCGCCAGCAGCCAAGTTAAGCCCCAAGAGACCCAGTACTTC. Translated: CASSQVKPQETQYF.